Below are 27 T cell receptor beta chains sequenced from a single sample in a study of T cells in Graves' hyperthyroidism and ophthalmopathy. It was RNA transcripts that yielded the amplified TCR beta CDR3 regions. The HTBI set primed first-round TCR CDR3 RT-PCR. TCRdb independently ran MiXCR on the multiplex PCR reads; one entry per CDR3 protein. There are about 210,000 distinct CDR3 sequences in the sample; about a sixth occur only once, and 50% lies in the top ten. The sample taken for sequencing was blood. These receptor sequences come from a man aged 45-60 years with Graves' hyperthyroidism.

This CDR3 is CASSVSGRVAEQYF. The CDR3 DNA follows: TGTGCCAGTAGTGTTAGCGGGAGGGTCGCCGAGCAGTACTTC. The V and J genes are TRBV19 and TRBJ2-7; 11 bases are shared with TRBD2. Germline V gene data show CDR1 as LNHDA and CDR2 as SQIVND (reference sequence). The CDR3 contains 14 residues. V trimming: 5 bases; J trimming: 6 bases; junction bases outside the gene matches: 6.

The CDR3 nucleotides are TGTGCCAGCAGCAAAGACGGTTTTCACACTGAAGCTTTCTTT. It yields the protein CASSKDGFHTEAFF. The chain uses TRBV7-9 and TRBJ1-1; D gene unclear. Trimming took off 5 bases at V and 3 bases at J, with 13 bases between the two ends. The CDR3 contains 14 residues. Germline CDR1 SEHNR, CDR2 FQNEAQ (reference sequence).

This clonotype appeared many times. This chain uses TRBV30 with TRBJ2-3, with a possible D match to TRBD2 (6 bases). The CDR3 covers 16 residues. V shed 5 bases and J shed 0 bases, with 18 bases lying between them. The V gene's germline CDR1 is GTSNPN and CDR2 SVGIG (reference sequence). The CDR3 DNA sequence: TGTGCCTGGTACCGTCTTGGCGGGGCTAGCACAGATACGCAGTATTTT. Its translation is CAWYRLGGASTDTQYF.

V gene TRBV5-1 combines with J gene TRBJ1-2, with D maybe TRBD1 (6 bases). CDR3 length: 13 amino acids. CDR1 is SGHRS and CDR2 is YFSETQ in the germline V gene. Trimming removed 0 bases at V and 8 bases at J, with 11 bases between. The CDR3 region is CASSLAGGAGYTF. The CDR3 nucleotides read TGCGCCAGCAGCTTGGCCGGGGGGGCCGGCTACACCTTC.

This clonotype was detected many times. The CDR3 loop is CASSLGGEVEQYF. DNA of the CDR3: TGTGCCAGCAGTTTAGGCGGGGAAGTCGAGCAGTACTTC. J is TRBJ2-7 and V is TRBV28; TRBD2 is a possible D gene (6 bases). The CDR3 is 13 amino acids. Trimming stripped 2 bases from V and 6 bases from J, with 11 bases between. Germline V CDR1 and CDR2: MDHEN, SYDVKM.

At least ten counts were recorded for this clonotype. The rearrangement joins TRBV10-2 to TRBJ1-1, with a weak D call TRBD1 (5 bases). Germline V CDR1 and CDR2: WSHSY, SAAADI. The ends were cut back, 7 bases at V and 3 bases at J, with 12 bases in the middle. The CDR3 totals 13 residues. The CDR3 spells CASTRAGYTEAFF. As DNA, the CDR3 is TGCGCCAGCACAAGGGCAGGGTACACTGAAGCTTTCTTT.

This clonotype appeared many times. The chain couples TRBV20-1 to TRBJ2-3; 9 bases map to TRBD2. Losses at the gene ends were 6 bases for V and 4 bases for J; bases not matched to a gene: 5. The CDR3 has 13 amino acids. The germline gives CDR1 DFQATT, CDR2 SNEGSKA (reference sequence). CDR3 DNA sequence: TGCAGTGCCAGGACTAGCGCGTCAGATACGCAGTATTTT. Translated, it gives CSARTSASDTQYF.

Many counts were recorded for this clonotype. The CDR3 DNA is TGTGCCAGCAGTTTCATCGGGAGTATGGGCAATGAGCAGTTCTTC. Amino acid sequence: CASSFIGSMGNEQFF. The V call is TRBV28, the J call TRBJ2-1; D might be TRBD2 (6 bases). Germline lookup yields CDR1 MDHEN and CDR2 SYDVKM. The CDR3 consists of 15 residues. V lost 3 bases to trimming and J lost 6 bases, with 15 bases between them.

This clonotype was recorded many times. The rearrangement joins TRBV20-1 to TRBJ2-7; D gene ambiguous. Germline V CDR1 and CDR2: DFQATT, SNEGSKA (reference sequence). V dropped 0 bases and J dropped 0 bases, with 9 bases sitting between them. The CDR3 totals 14 residues. CDR3 DNA sequence: TGCAGTGCTAGAGAGAAAGGCTACTCCTACGAGCAGTACTTC. This gives the protein CSAREKGYSYEQYF.

Regarding this clonotype: A much larger clone lies one base from this, so it may be a read error. The rearrangement links TRBV7-9 to TRBJ2-5; 10 positions agree with TRBD1. In germline, CDR1 is SEHNR, CDR2 FQNEAQ (reference sequence). Trimming cost V 1 base and J 3 bases; bases outside gene matches: 14. The CDR3 is made up of 19 amino acids. CDR3 protein: CASSLESGQGLFGKETQYF. The CDR3 DNA is TGTGCCAGCAGCTTAGAATCGGGACAGGGGCTTTTCGGCAAAGAGACCCAGTACTTC.

This clonotype was seen ten or more times. The chain employs TRBV7-8 and TRBJ2-3; D may be TRBD2 (5 bases). The CDR3 runs to 15 residues. CDR1 SGHVS and CDR2 FQNEAQ come from the germline V gene. Trimming took 4 bases from V and 0 from J, leaving 11 bases between them. DNA for the CDR3: TGTGCCAGCAGCTCGACTAAAACTAGCACAGATACGCAGTATTTT. Its translation: CASSSTKTSTDTQYF.

V usage is TRBV5-1 and J usage is TRBJ2-5, with 8 bases identical to TRBD2. Germline lookup yields CDR1 SGHRS and CDR2 YFSETQ. Losses at the gene ends were 1 base for V and 5 bases for J; bases not matched to a gene: 7. This CDR3 comprises 15 residues. The CDR3 DNA follows: TGCGCCAGCAGCTTGACGGGAGGGTTTTATGAGACCCAGTACTTC. This codes for CASSLTGGFYETQYF.

This clonotype was observed a handful of times. The chain carries TRBV6-6 and TRBJ2-3; 7 bases match TRBD2. V was pared by 0 bases and J by 5 bases, with 8 bases of the junction left unmatched. CDR3 length: 16 residues. CDR1 is MNHNY and CDR2 is SVGAGI in the germline V gene (reference sequence). DNA of the CDR3: TGTGCCAGCAGTTACTCATCCGGACTAGTTCAAGATACGCAGTATTTT. This codes for CASSYSSGLVQDTQYF.

The J gene is TRBJ1-2, the V gene TRBV29-1; D might be TRBD1 (6 bases). V shed 2 bases and J shed 8 bases, with 12 bases lying between them. CDR3 length equals 12 residues. The germline V gene has CDR1 SQVTM and CDR2 ANQGSEA. The CDR3 is CSVEPGVGGYTF. CDR3 sequence (DNA): TGCAGCGTTGAACCAGGGGTGGGGGGCTACACCTTC.

This clonotype showed up many times. This rearrangement joins TRBV5-1 to TRBJ2-7; a weak D match, TRBD2 (5 bases). V was cut by 0 bases and J by 3 bases, with 13 bases left in between. Germline lookup yields CDR1 SGHRS and CDR2 YFSETQ. This CDR3 region has 15 residues. CDR3 sequence reads: CASSLGPSQVYEQYF. As DNA, the CDR3 is TGCGCCAGCAGCTTGGGGCCTAGCCAAGTCTACGAGCAGTACTTC.

This clonotype was detected a few times. With a much larger clone just one base away, this may be a read error. The chain is built from TRBV20-1 and TRBJ2-3; tentatively, D is TRBD2 (5 bases). Germline CDR1 reads DFQATT; CDR2 reads SNEGSKA (reference sequence). The CDR3 runs 15 residues. The CDR3 bases are TGCGGTGCTAGACCCTCTAGCATGGGAACAGATACGCAGTATTTT. Translating gives CGARPSSMGTDTQYF.

The chain joins TRBV6-1 to TRBJ1-2, with 11 bases aligning to TRBD1. V trimming: 5 bases; J trimming: 7 bases; junction bases outside the gene matches: 9. Germline loops: CDR1 MNHNS, CDR2 SASEGT. This CDR3 region has 15 residues. The CDR3 loop reads CASSITPGQGGGYTF. The CDR3 nucleotides read TGTGCCAGCAGTATCACCCCGGGACAGGGGGGTGGCTACACCTTC.

The J gene is TRBJ2-1, the V gene TRBV9; 8 bases map to TRBD1. CDR1 SGDLS and CDR2 YYNGEE come from the germline V gene. This CDR3 contains 14 residues. Losses at the gene ends were 0 bases for V and 14 bases for J; bases not matched to a gene: 10. The DNA for the CDR3 is TGTGCCAGCAGCGTAGAAGGGGTGGGGGACAGGAAGTTCTTC. Its translation is CASSVEGVGDRKFF.

This clonotype was detected only a few times. The rearrangement uses TRBV25-1 and TRBJ1-5, with D perhaps matching TRBD1 (5 bases). Germline CDR1 reads MGHDK; CDR2 reads SYGVNS. This CDR3 has 13 residues. V dropped 5 bases and J dropped 6 bases, with 11 bases sitting between them. CDR3 protein: CASSLTVGQPQHF. The DNA of the CDR3 is TGTGCCAGCAGTTTGACAGTGGGTCAGCCCCAGCATTTT.

This clonotype has ten or more counts. The genes are TRBV7-8 and TRBJ2-7, with D perhaps TRBD1 (6 bases). The CDR3 loop spans 15 amino acids. Germline V gene sequence: CDR1 SGHVS, CDR2 FQNEAQ. The ends were cut back, 2 bases at V and 2 bases at J, with 13 bases in the middle. The CDR3 loop reads CASSLPQGRAYEQYF. The CDR3 DNA sequence: TGTGCCAGCAGCTTACCCCAGGGGCGGGCCTACGAGCAGTACTTC.

This clonotype was seen many times. V and J are TRBV5-5 and TRBJ2-7; D ambiguous. V was trimmed by 0 bases and J by 6 bases, leaving 7 bases between them. This CDR3 has 12 amino acids. The germline CDR1 and CDR2 sequences are SGHKS and YYEKEE (reference sequence). CDR3 bases: TGTGCCAGCAGCTTGGTCGCCAGCGAGCAGTACTTC. It encodes CASSLVASEQYF.

The sample holds a few counts of this clonotype. The genes are TRBV14 and TRBJ1-1, with TRBD1 as a possible D gene (5 bases). V dropped 1 base and J dropped 11 bases, with 14 bases sitting between them. CDR3 size: 13 residues. The germline V gene encodes CDR1 SGHDN and CDR2 FVKESK. CDR3 bases: TGTGCCAGCAGCCAAGTCCTCGACAGTAACGCTTTCTTT. Its translation: CASSQVLDSNAFF. The whole variable domain, remainder taken from reference TRBV14 and TRBJ1-1, is EAGVTQFPSHSVIEKGQTVTLRCDPISGHDNLYWYRRVMGKEIKFLLHFVKESKQDESGMPNNRFLAERTGGTYSTLKVQPAELEDSGVYFCASSQVLDSNAFFGQGTRLTVV.

This clonotype was seen only a few times. The chain links TRBV12-3 or TRBV12-4 to TRBJ2-5, with 10 bases lining up with TRBD1. Germline trimming cut 3 bases from V and 3 bases from J; bases unmatched to any gene: 4. CDR3 length: 15 amino acids. The CDR3 DNA reads as TGTGCCAGCAGTTTGATCGGGACAGGGGAAGAGACCCAGTACTTC. Its translation is CASSLIGTGEETQYF.

This clonotype was seen a few times. CDR3 DNA: TGTGCCAGCAGTTTAGTGTATACAGGGGGCGCAGAGGATGGCTACACCTTC. Its translation: CASSLVYTGGAEDGYTF. The rearrangement uses TRBV27 and TRBJ1-2; TRBD1 aligns across 9 bases. This CDR3 contains 17 residues. After removal of 2 bases from V and 6 bases from J, the junction contained 13 bases not matched to a gene. Germline CDR1 and CDR2: MNHEY and SMNVEV (reference sequence).

The chain employs TRBV4-1 and TRBJ1-6; D gene ambiguous. Germline assignment: CDR1 MGHRA and CDR2 YSYEKL. This CDR3 is built from 15 residues. V lost 1 base and J 10 bases, leaving 14 bases between the germline ends. CDR3 protein: CASSQVLSFSSPLHF. Written as DNA, the CDR3 is TGCGCCAGCAGCCAAGTCCTCTCGTTCAGCTCACCCCTCCACTTT.

Ten or more counts support this clonotype. The genes are TRBV7-2 and TRBJ2-1; 10 bases agree with TRBD2. The ends lost 0 bases at V and 6 bases at J; junction bases unmatched: 8. Germline lookup yields CDR1 SGHTA and CDR2 FQGNSA. The CDR3 sequence is 17 residues long. CDR3 protein: CASSLAPLASGSNEQFF. In nucleotides, the CDR3 is TGTGCCAGCAGCTTAGCCCCCCTCGCTAGCGGGAGCAATGAGCAGTTCTTC.

This chain joins TRBV7-9 and TRBJ1-1; 7 bases are a match to TRBD1. The CDR3 is 14 residues long. With 2 bases clipped from V and 5 bases from J, the junction kept 5 bases outside the gene matches. Per germline, CDR1 SEHNR and CDR2 FQNEAQ (reference sequence). Written as DNA, the CDR3 is TGTGCCAGCAGCTTACAGGGGGGAGGGACTGAAGCTTTCTTT. Its protein product is CASSLQGGGTEAFF.